The 32 T cell receptor beta chains in this list originate from one sample, sequenced in a study of human CD8 memory T cell subsets. Investigators built TCR beta libraries using UMI-labeled 5' RACE. TCRdb re-called the 5' RACE reads and gives one entry per CDR3 protein, without DNA. The sample table includes 9,500 to 15,000 distinct CDR3 sequences. Sequencing input: CD8+ T cells from PBMCs. The receptors stem from a human donor in good health.

The rearrangement uses TRBV20-1 and TRBJ2-1; the TCRdb call, TRBD1, lacks DNA for checking. The germline V gene encodes CDR1 DFQATT and CDR2 SNEGSKA (reference sequence). The CDR3 runs to 15 residues. The chain's CDR3 is CSARDPGTGPSFLFF.

J is TRBJ1-5 and V is TRBV4-1; TCRdb's D call of TRBD1 is untestable without DNA. Germline CDR1 MGHRA, CDR2 YSYEKL. The CDR3 covers 15 residues. CDR3 loop: CASSQDWGEGQPQHF.

V usage is TRBV7-2 and J usage is TRBJ2-7; TCRdb's assignment of TRBD2 cannot be checked, as there is no DNA. Germline V gene data show CDR1 as SGHTA and CDR2 as FQGNSA. This CDR3 has 14 residues. This CDR3 reads CASSFTGTTGEQYF.

Here the CDR3 reads CASSLDLLNTEAFF. The J gene is TRBJ1-1, the V gene TRBV7-9. This CDR3 has 14 residues. Germline-derived CDR1 and CDR2 are SEHNR and FQNEAQ (reference sequence).

V usage is TRBV20-1 and J usage is TRBJ2-1. Germline values: CDR1 DFQATT, CDR2 SNEGSKA (reference sequence). This CDR3 comprises 16 residues. CDR3 residues: CSARESSGRAYNEQFF.

The V call is TRBV10-2, the J call TRBJ2-3; TCRdb's D call, TRBD2, is unchecked because there is no DNA. Germline V gives CDR1 WSHSY, CDR2 SAAADI. There are 15 residues in the CDR3. The CDR3 loop is CASSGTSGGTDTQYF.

The chain carries TRBV7-2 and TRBJ2-7; TCRdb calls TRBD1, which cannot be checked without DNA. This CDR3 comprises 16 residues. Germline CDR1 SGHTA, CDR2 FQGNSA. CDR3 sequence: CASSLGLAGQVYEQYF.

V gene TRBV3-1 combines with J gene TRBJ2-1. CDR1 and CDR2 from the germline V gene are LGHDT and YNNKEL (reference sequence). This CDR3 comprises 16 residues. Here the CDR3 reads CASSQVGGTSYNEQFF.

V is TRBV5-4 and J is TRBJ2-7; the TRBD1 assignment by TCRdb is unverifiable without DNA. Germline V gene sequence: CDR1 SGHNT, CDR2 YYREEE (reference sequence). The CDR3 is made up of 17 amino acids. CDR3: CASSRTGSGVPTYEQYF.

The CDR3 protein is CASSQRTGAYLGDNEQFF. J is TRBJ2-1 and V is TRBV7-7; TCRdb returns TRBD1, unconfirmable since there is no DNA. The length of the CDR3 is 18 residues. Germline lookup yields CDR1 SSHAT and CDR2 FNYEAQ (reference sequence).

The chain joins TRBV5-1 to TRBJ2-3. CDR3 length: 15 residues. Looked up from germline, CDR1 is SGHRS and CDR2 is YFSETQ. The CDR3 loop is CASSLDPVATDTQYF.

The V call is TRBV7-9, the J call TRBJ2-4; without DNA, the TCRdb call of TRBD1 cannot be checked. Germline CDR1 reads SEHNR; CDR2 reads FQNEAQ (reference sequence). The CDR3 is 12 residues long. This CDR3 is CASRTGSDIQYF.

The CDR3 here is CASSQEDGYNEQFF. The chain is built from TRBV4-1 and TRBJ2-1. In germline, CDR1 is MGHRA, CDR2 YSYEKL. The CDR3 length is 14 residues.

This chain uses TRBV25-1 with TRBJ2-1; without DNA, the TCRdb call of TRBD1 cannot be checked. CDR1 and CDR2 from the germline V gene are MGHDK and SYGVNS. The CDR3 spans 15 residues. The CDR3 spells CASSDPDRVYDEQFF. Full variable domain (rest looked up from reference TRBV25-1 and TRBJ2-1): EADIYQTPRYLVIGTGKKITLECSQTMGHDKMYWYQQDPGMELHLIHYSYGVNSTEKGDLSSESTVSRIRTEHFPLTLESARPSHTSQYLCASSDPDRVYDEQFFGPGTRLTVL.

The V gene is TRBV20-1, the J gene TRBJ2-7; TCRdb outputs TRBD2, but without DNA this stays unchecked. The CDR3 has 16 residues. The germline V gene encodes CDR1 DFQATT and CDR2 SNEGSKA (reference sequence). CDR3 loop: CSAREGRLAGVYEQYF.

The chain recombines TRBV20-1 with TRBJ2-7; TCRdb's D call, TRBD1, is unchecked because there is no DNA. CDR3 length: 15 amino acids. Per the germline V gene, CDR1 is DFQATT and CDR2 is SNEGSKA (reference sequence). CDR3 sequence reads: CSARDSWDRGDEQYF.

The J gene is TRBJ1-1, the V gene TRBV5-6; no DNA is available, so the TRBD1 call from TCRdb remains unchecked. The CDR3 spans 13 residues. Germline V gives CDR1 SGHDT, CDR2 YYEEEE. This CDR3 is CASSFGKPGPAFF.

This CDR3 is CATSALGGQGDTTDTQYF. The rearrangement joins TRBV24-1 to TRBJ2-3; the D call of TRBD1 rests on TCRdb alone, since no DNA is present to check it. Germline CDR1 reads KGHDR; CDR2 reads SFDVKD. This CDR3 has 18 amino acids.

The V call is TRBV2, the J call TRBJ2-1; TCRdb gives TRBD1 as the D gene, but with no DNA this cannot be confirmed. Germline-derived CDR1 and CDR2 are SNHLY and FYNNEI. This CDR3 has 14 amino acids. This CDR3 reads CASSGRQGYNEQFF.

This chain connects TRBV6-4 to TRBJ2-1; with no DNA, the TCRdb D assignment of TRBD1 cannot be verified. The length of the CDR3 is 15 residues. Germline loops: CDR1 MRHNA, CDR2 SNTAGT. The CDR3 spells CASSEREGAVYEQFF.

This chain uses TRBV7-3 with TRBJ1-6. The CDR3 spans 13 residues. The germline CDR1 and CDR2 sequences are SGHTA and FQGTGA. CDR3 sequence: CASRFDGGSPLHF. Looking up the rest from reference TRBV7-3 and TRBJ1-6 gives the full variable domain: GAGVSQTPSNKVTEKGKYVELRCDPISGHTALYWYRQSLGQGPEFLIYFQGTGAADDSGLPNDRFFAVRPEGSVSTLKIQRTERGDSAVYLCASRFDGGSPLHFGNGTRLTVT.

The chain joins TRBV7-6 to TRBJ2-1; TCRdb lists TRBD1, though no DNA is available to test this call. Germline loops: CDR1 SGHVS, CDR2 FNYEAQ. The CDR3 length is 15 residues. This CDR3 reads CASSLVRPPIAEQFF.

The chain links TRBV5-4 to TRBJ1-1. Per germline, CDR1 SGHNT and CDR2 YYREEE (reference sequence). This CDR3 spans 14 amino acids. The CDR3 loop is CASSSKALGTEAFF.

The gene calls are TRBV6-5 and TRBJ2-5. CDR3 length: 14 amino acids. The germline V gene encodes CDR1 MNHEY and CDR2 SVGAGI. This CDR3 reads CASSPTGNQETQYF.

CDR3 loop: CASSELPTGRDSINSPLHF. The chain uses TRBV5-1 and TRBJ1-6; TCRdb calls TRBD1, which cannot be checked without DNA. The CDR3 spans 19 residues. Germline V lookup: CDR1 SGHRS, CDR2 YFSETQ.

This chain links TRBV7-8 with TRBJ2-3; the D gene TCRdb calls, TRBD2, cannot be checked with no DNA. Germline CDR1 is SGHVS and CDR2 is FQNEAQ. This CDR3 region has 16 residues. The CDR3 here is CASSSVSGGSTDTQYF. The full variable domain, completed using reference TRBV7-8 and TRBJ2-3, is GAGVSQSPRYKVAKRGQDVALRCDPISGHVSLFWYQQALGQGPEFLTYFQNEAQLDKSGLPSDRFFAERPEGSVSTLKIQRTQQEDSAVYLCASSSVSGGSTDTQYFGPGTRLTVL.

CDR3 sequence reads: CASSVGQYNQPQHF. The genes are TRBV9 and TRBJ1-5; TCRdb calls TRBD1, which cannot be checked without DNA. CDR3 size: 14 residues. Germline loops: CDR1 SGDLS, CDR2 YYNGEE.

This clonotype ranks as medium-sized (0.01 to 0.1%) in terms of frequency. This rearrangement joins TRBV5-1 to TRBJ2-7. The CDR3 covers 13 residues. CDR1 and CDR2 (germline): SGHRS, YFSETQ. CDR3 sequence reads: CASSLEAAYEQYF.

The chain employs TRBV7-2 and TRBJ1-2. Germline loops: CDR1 SGHTA, CDR2 FQGNSA. The CDR3 totals 15 residues. CDR3 amino acids: CASSLEDGSIYGYTF.

V and J are TRBV7-9 and TRBJ2-1; TCRdb reports TRBD1, a call that lacks DNA to check it against. Germline V gene lookup returns CDR1 SEHNR and CDR2 FQNEAQ (reference sequence). The CDR3 spans 14 residues. This CDR3 is CASSRGPAENEQFF.

The chain recombines TRBV12-3 or TRBV12-4 with TRBJ2-5. CDR3 size: 15 residues. CDR3 protein: CASTIIEGLQETQYF.

The chain has TRBV3-1 and TRBJ2-1; the D call of TRBD1 rests on TCRdb alone, since no DNA is present to check it. Germline-derived CDR1 and CDR2 are LGHDT and YNNKEL (reference sequence). There are 14 residues in the CDR3. The CDR3 loop reads CASSRRQGSREQFF.